The sequence of this T cell receptor (beta chain) was determined in a study of Ad26.COV2.S vaccination and SARS-CoV-2 variants. Study in general: Donor got 5x10^10 or 1x10^11 viral particles of Ad26.COV2.S.

The treatment: roughly 20 received Ad26.COV2.S at low or high dose, single or two shots; 5 received placebo; per-sample allocation not given. Sampling occurred on day 63 after the first vaccine or placebo injection. Profiled with immunoSEQ multiplex PCR; TCRdb holds only in-frame clones, not every one. This table holds 380,000 or so clones, about 88% found once. Looked up from germline, CDR1 is MDHEN and CDR2 is SYDVKM. V was pared by 1 base and J by 5 bases, with 7 bases of the junction left unmatched. CDR3 length: 15 residues. The starting material was peripheral blood, obtained in a trial of Ad26.COV2.S vaccine versus placebo. The receptor's source is a person between 18 and 65 years old who received the Ad26.COV2.S COVID-19 vaccine or a placebo. The gene calls are TRBV28 and TRBJ1-2, with 7 bases matching TRBD1. The CDR3 loop reads CASSLYDRAKYGYTF. The DNA for the CDR3 is TGTGCCAGCAGTTTATACGACAGGGCGAAATATGGCTACACCTTC.